The 28 T cell receptor beta chains presented below share a single source sample, sequenced in a study of cytomegalovirus exposure and HLA in healthy donors. Vbeta (60) and Jbeta (13) primers were used in the PCR. Sequencing was performed with immunoSEQ multiplex PCR; in TCRdb, only in-frame clones are kept and a portion is missing. The data show fewer than 150,000 clones, with around 74% seen just once and 3.1% held by the top ten. The source material was PBMCs. These receptors all stem from a man younger than 45 in good health and CMV-seronegative.

The chain carries TRBV30 and TRBJ1-5, with TRBD1 as a possible D gene (6 bases). This CDR3 region has 15 residues. Per the germline V gene, CDR1 is GTSNPN and CDR2 is SVGIG (reference sequence). The V end was cut by 7 bases, the J end by 1 base, with 17 bases between. CDR3 bases: TGTGCCTTGGAGTTGGGGGCCGCGAGCAATCAGCCCCAGCATTTT. Its protein is CALELGAASNQPQHF.

The V gene is TRBV5-1, the J gene TRBJ1-2; TRBD1 agrees at 7 bases. CDR1 is SGHRS, CDR2 YFSETQ, per germline. With V trimmed by 4 bases and J by 4 bases, 7 bases remained unmatched. The CDR3 consists of 14 residues. The CDR3 protein is CASSTGQLGYGYTF. DNA of the CDR3: TGCGCCAGCAGCACGGGACAGCTTGGCTATGGCTACACCTTC.

This clone has only one observation. V usage is TRBV21-1 and J usage is TRBJ2-7; the D call in the table, TRBD2, was not verified against the DNA. TRBV21-1 is termed a pseudogene. The CDR3 has 11 residues. Here the CDR3 DNA reads TGTGCCAGCCCGGGGGGGAACGAGCAGTACTTC. It specifies CASPGGNEQYF.

The gene calls are TRBV4-1 and TRBJ2-1, with a weak D call TRBD2 (5 bases). Germline CDR1 reads MGHRA; CDR2 reads YSYEKL. Trimming took off 1 base at V and 4 bases at J, with 14 bases between the two ends. The CDR3 covers 16 residues. The CDR3 DNA follows: TGCGCCAGCAGCCAAGGACGGGGTCGACTGTACAATGAGCAGTTCTTC. It encodes CASSQGRGRLYNEQFF.

The chain combines TRBV6-5 with TRBJ2-7, with 7 bases lining up with TRBD1. CDR1 MNHEY and CDR2 SVGAGI come from the germline V gene. CDR3 size: 13 residues. The V and J ends lost 10 bases and 0 bases, in that order; junction bases with no gene match: 6. The CDR3 bases are TGTGCCACCTCGGGACAGAACTCCTACGAGCAGTACTTC. Its translation: CATSGQNSYEQYF.

The CDR3 DNA reads TGTGCCAGTAGTATCGGGACAGGGGCGGTCGGTGAGCAGTTCTTC. Residues: CASSIGTGAVGEQFF. This sequence joins TRBV19 and TRBJ2-1, with 10 nucleotides matching TRBD1. The CDR3 has 15 residues. With V trimmed by 3 bases and J by 9 bases, 8 bases remained unmatched. The V gene's germline CDR1 is LNHDA and CDR2 SQIVND (reference sequence). Full variable domain (missing parts from reference TRBV19 and TRBJ2-1): DGGITQSPKYLFRKEGQNVTLSCEQNLNHDAMYWYRQDPGQGLRLIYYSQIVNDFQKGDIAEGYSVSREKKESFPLTVTSAQKNPTAFYLCASSIGTGAVGEQFFGPGTRLTVL.

The chain links TRBV5-1 to TRBJ2-2; 8 bases are a match to TRBD2. In germline, CDR1 is SGHRS, CDR2 YFSETQ. CDR3 length: 16 amino acids. V was pared by 4 bases and J by 0 bases, with 5 bases of the junction left unmatched. The CDR3 nucleotides read TGCGCCAGCAGCCTTAGCGGGACCGCGAACACCGGGGAGCTGTTTTTT. This codes for CASSLSGTANTGELFF.

This chain joins TRBV4-3 and TRBJ2-7, with TRBD1 identical over 9 bases. CDR3 length equals 15 residues. Germline V gene sequence: CDR1 LGHNA, CDR2 YSLEER. The V segment lost 3 bases and the J segment 6 bases; nucleotides outside the gene matches: 9. CDR3: CASSQPGQGASEQYF. The DNA of the CDR3 is TGCGCCAGCAGCCAGCCGGGACAGGGCGCTTCCGAGCAGTACTTC.

J is TRBJ2-7 and V is TRBV5-4; TRBD2 aligns across 7 bases. Germline-derived CDR1 and CDR2 are SGHNT and YYREEE (reference sequence). This CDR3 region has 15 residues. Trimming cost V 0 bases and J 1 base; bases outside gene matches: 4. The CDR3 bases are TGTGCCAGCAGCTTGGGCGGGGGACGATCCTACGAGCAGTACTTC. This gives the protein CASSLGGGRSYEQYF.

The chain is built from TRBV7-2 and TRBJ1-1, with TRBD1 matching 12 bases. The CDR3 has 17 amino acids. CDR1 SGHTA and CDR2 FQGNSA come from the germline V gene. J gave up 6 bases and V 3 bases, and 11 bases lay outside the gene matches. CDR3 sequence: CASSFAGTGGLGAEAFF. As DNA, the CDR3 is TGTGCCAGCAGCTTCGCCGGGACAGGGGGCCTCGGGGCTGAAGCTTTCTTT. Full variable domain (rest looked up from reference TRBV7-2 and TRBJ1-1): GAGVSQSPSNKVTEKGKDVELRCDPISGHTALYWYRQSLGQGLEFLIYFQGNSAPDKSGLPSDRFSAERTGGSVSTLTIQRTQQEDSAVYLCASSFAGTGGLGAEAFFGQGTRLTVV.

This chain uses TRBV7-2 with TRBJ2-5; TRBD2 aligns across 10 bases. Germline V gene lookup returns CDR1 SGHTA and CDR2 FQGNSA. This CDR3 region has 16 residues. With 1 base clipped from V and 4 bases from J, the junction kept 6 bases outside the gene matches. The CDR3 region is CASSLEFSSGRETQYF. The CDR3 region has the DNA TGTGCCAGCAGCTTAGAGTTTTCTAGCGGGAGAGAGACCCAGTACTTC. The full variable domain, with the rest looked up from reference TRBV7-2 and TRBJ2-5, is GAGVSQSPSNKVTEKGKDVELRCDPISGHTALYWYRQSLGQGLEFLIYFQGNSAPDKSGLPSDRFSAERTGGSVSTLTIQRTQQEDSAVYLCASSLEFSSGRETQYFGPGTRLLVL.

This chain uses TRBV30 with TRBJ1-1, with no clear D. Germline V gene sequence: CDR1 GTSNPN, CDR2 SVGIG (reference sequence). The CDR3 runs to 16 residues. The V gene lost 3 bases and the J gene lost 0 bases, with 17 bases spanning the gap. This chain's CDR3 is CAWSDWSSEMNTEAFF. CDR3 in DNA: TGTGCCTGGAGCGATTGGTCAAGCGAAATGAACACTGAAGCTTTCTTT.

V is TRBV5-1 and J is TRBJ1-3, with D unresolved. Between the trimmed V and J ends, which lost 5 bases and 1 base, there was a span of 10 bases. There are 14 residues in the CDR3. CDR1 and CDR2 (germline): SGHRS, YFSETQ. CDR3 coding DNA: TGCGCCAGCAGTGAGGGTCTATCTGGAAACACCATATATTTT. This translates into CASSEGLSGNTIYF.

Written as DNA, the CDR3 is TGTGCCAGCAGCTTGCCGAGGAACACTGAAGCTTTCTTT. Translation gives CASSLPRNTEAFF. This chain connects TRBV5-4 to TRBJ1-1, with D uncertain. CDR3 length: 13 residues. The V gene's germline CDR1 is SGHNT and CDR2 YYREEE (reference sequence). The germline V and J ends were trimmed by 1 base and 1 base, with 5 bases remaining between them.

This clone was seen a few times. This chain uses TRBV15 with TRBJ1-4; D gene unclear. In germline, CDR1 is LNHNV, CDR2 YYDKDF (reference sequence). V was clipped by 1 base and J by 5 bases, with 8 bases between them. This CDR3 has 14 amino acids. CDR3 sequence (DNA): TGTGCCACCAGCAGAGGGAGTATGAATGAAAAACTGTTTTTT. This codes for CATSRGSMNEKLFF.

V is TRBV6-1 and J is TRBJ1-2; D might be TRBD1 (6 bases). The germline V and J ends were trimmed by 2 bases and 4 bases, with 14 bases remaining between them. The germline CDR1 and CDR2 sequences are MNHNS and SASEGT. The CDR3 has 15 residues. Here the CDR3 DNA reads TGTGCCAGCAGTGAAAGTTCGACAGGAACCTATGGCTACACCTTC. Amino acids: CASSESSTGTYGYTF.

The rearrangement uses TRBV4-3 and TRBJ2-5, with 7 bases fitting TRBD2. The germline gives CDR1 LGHNA, CDR2 YSLEER. CDR3 length equals 15 residues. The V segment lost 1 base and the J segment 2 bases; nucleotides outside the gene matches: 4. CDR3 region: CASSQVLAEQETQYF. The CDR3 coding sequence is TGCGCCAGCAGCCAAGTCCTAGCGGAACAAGAGACCCAGTACTTC.

The chain joins TRBV6-5 to TRBJ1-1; D possibly corresponds to TRBD1 (5 bases). V was shortened by 5 bases and J by 7 bases, with 17 bases between the two germline ends. Germline V gives CDR1 MNHEY, CDR2 SVGAGI. The CDR3 has 14 amino acids. In nucleotides, the CDR3 is TGTGCCAGCAGTCCACCCGGGGGTGCCCTTGAAGCTTTCTTT. Its protein is CASSPPGGALEAFF.

The chain uses TRBV5-5 and TRBJ1-5; a weak D match, TRBD1 (6 bases). Germline V gene sequence: CDR1 SGHKS, CDR2 YYEKEE (reference sequence). Trimming shortened V by 3 bases and J by 9 bases, and 19 bases separated the two germline ends. CDR3 size: 15 residues. CDR3 bases: TGTGCCAGCAGCTACCGGGACATGGATTTTCGGCCCCAGCATTTT. This encodes CASSYRDMDFRPQHF.

Only a few counts were recorded for this clone. This chain joins TRBV5-4 and TRBJ2-7, with TRBD2 identical over 12 bases. Germline-derived CDR1 and CDR2 are SGHNT and YYREEE (reference sequence). J gave up 6 bases and V 4 bases, and 5 bases lay outside the gene matches. The CDR3 extends over 14 amino acids. CDR3 coding DNA: TGTGCCAGCAGCCTAGCGGGAGGGCCTCGCGAGCAGTACTTC. Amino acids: CASSLAGGPREQYF.

This clone has only a few counts. This chain links TRBV18 with TRBJ2-7; 14 bases match TRBD2. Germline V gene data show CDR1 as KGHSH and CDR2 as LQKENI. Trimming cost V 2 bases and J 5 bases; bases outside gene matches: 8. The CDR3 is made up of 17 amino acids. The CDR3 nucleotides are TGTGCCAGCTCACCAAGACTAGCGGGAGGGCCGTTCAACGAGCAGTACTTC. This codes for CASSPRLAGGPFNEQYF.

The CDR3 nucleotides read TGTGCCAGTAGTATAGTCGACAGAGAATATCAGCCCCAGCATTTT. The encoded protein is CASSIVDREYQPQHF. The chain has TRBV19 and TRBJ1-5; maybe TRBD1 (5 bases). The CDR3 length is 15 residues. V lost 1 base, J lost 5 bases, and 12 bases lay in between. Germline-derived CDR1 and CDR2 are LNHDA and SQIVND (reference sequence). Filled out from reference TRBV19 and TRBJ1-5, the complete variable domain reads DGGITQSPKYLFRKEGQNVTLSCEQNLNHDAMYWYRQDPGQGLRLIYYSQIVNDFQKGDIAEGYSVSREKKESFPLTVTSAQKNPTAFYLCASSIVDREYQPQHFGDGTRLSIL.

The chain has TRBV5-1 and TRBJ2-3, with 8 bases matching TRBD1. Germline-derived CDR1 and CDR2 are SGHRS and YFSETQ. This CDR3 region has 17 residues. V lost 6 bases and J lost 2; bases outside the gene matches: 14. The CDR3: CASIFRDRTSHTDTQYF. The CDR3 DNA reads TGCGCCAGCATATTCCGGGACAGGACCTCACACACAGATACGCAGTATTTT. Full variable domain (remainder filled in from reference TRBV5-1 and TRBJ2-3): KAGVTQTPRYLIKTRGQQVTLSCSPISGHRSVSWYQQTPGQGLQFLFEYFSETQRNKGNFPGRFSGRQFSNSRSEMNVSTLELGDSALYLCASIFRDRTSHTDTQYFGPGTRLTVL.

This sequence joins TRBV6-1 and TRBJ1-5; D call uncertain. V lost 7 bases and J lost 4, with 11 bases in between. The germline V gene has CDR1 MNHNS and CDR2 SASEGT. The CDR3 loop spans 13 amino acids. CDR3 protein: CASIPTGNQPQHF. For the CDR3, the DNA is TGTGCCAGCATTCCAACCGGGAATCAGCCCCAGCATTTT.

The CDR3: CAISDPSSQSGGELFF. Written as DNA, the CDR3 is TGTGCCATCAGTGACCCATCCTCGCAGTCTGGCGGGGAGCTGTTTTTT. V is TRBV10-3 and J is TRBJ2-2; no clear D gene. V gave up 3 bases and J gave up 7 bases, with 18 bases separating them. Germline assignment: CDR1 ENHRY and CDR2 SYGVKD. The CDR3 has 16 residues.

This chain joins TRBV6-5 and TRBJ2-1, with 9 bases identical to TRBD2. After removal of 5 bases from V and 15 bases from J, the junction contained 11 bases not matched to a gene. The CDR3 is 13 amino acids. Per the germline V gene, CDR1 is MNHEY and CDR2 is SVGAGI. The CDR3 here is CASSPLSGGFGFF. CDR3 nucleotides: TGTGCCAGCAGTCCCCTTAGCGGGGGCTTCGGGTTCTTC.

The gene calls are TRBV27 and TRBJ1-1, with D hard to call. V dropped 6 bases and J dropped 4 bases, with 15 bases sitting between them. Per the germline V gene, CDR1 is MNHEY and CDR2 is SMNVEV (reference sequence). The CDR3 totals 14 residues. In DNA form, the CDR3 reads TGTGCCAGCAGCTTGGGGAGGTGGAGCACTGAAGCTTTCTTT. The encoded protein is CASSLGRWSTEAFF.

The genes are TRBV30 and TRBJ2-1; no firm D call. The CDR3 runs 11 residues. V shed 2 bases and J shed 9 bases, with 8 bases lying between them. Germline CDR1 is GTSNPN and CDR2 is SVGIG (reference sequence). CDR3 sequence: CAWSIGGEQFF. In DNA form, the CDR3 reads TGTGCCTGGAGTATCGGCGGTGAGCAGTTCTTC.